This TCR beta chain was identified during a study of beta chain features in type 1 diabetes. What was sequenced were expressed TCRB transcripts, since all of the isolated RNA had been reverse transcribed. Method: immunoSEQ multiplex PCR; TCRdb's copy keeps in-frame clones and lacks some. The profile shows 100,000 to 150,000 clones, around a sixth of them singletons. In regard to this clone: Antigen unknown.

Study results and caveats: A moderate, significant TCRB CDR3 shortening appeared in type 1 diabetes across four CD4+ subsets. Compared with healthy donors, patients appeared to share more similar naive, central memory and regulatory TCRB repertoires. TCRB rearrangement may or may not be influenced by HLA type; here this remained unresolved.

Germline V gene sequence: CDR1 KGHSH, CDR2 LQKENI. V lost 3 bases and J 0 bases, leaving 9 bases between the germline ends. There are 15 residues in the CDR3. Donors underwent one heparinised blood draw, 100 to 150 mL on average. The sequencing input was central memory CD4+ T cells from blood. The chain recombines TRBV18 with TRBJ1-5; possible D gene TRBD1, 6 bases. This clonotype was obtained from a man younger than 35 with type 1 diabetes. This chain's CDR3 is CASSPAGDSNQPQHF. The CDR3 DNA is TGTGCCAGCTCACCGGCAGGGGATAGCAATCAGCCCCAGCATTTT.